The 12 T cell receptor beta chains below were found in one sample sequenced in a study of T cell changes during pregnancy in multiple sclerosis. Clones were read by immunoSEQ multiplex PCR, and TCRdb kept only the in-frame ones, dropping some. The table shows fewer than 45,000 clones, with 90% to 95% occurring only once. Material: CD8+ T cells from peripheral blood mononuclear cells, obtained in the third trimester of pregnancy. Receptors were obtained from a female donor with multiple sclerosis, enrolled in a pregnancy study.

The DNA of the CDR3 is TGTGCCAGCAGTCTAACAGGGGGCGTCACAGAAGCTTTCTTT. It yields the protein CASSLTGGVTEAFF. This chain connects TRBV28 to TRBJ1-1; TRBD1 aligns across 9 bases. Germline V gene lookup returns CDR1 MDHEN and CDR2 SYDVKM. V dropped 5 bases and J dropped 8; count of bases not matched to a gene: 9. The CDR3 runs 14 residues.

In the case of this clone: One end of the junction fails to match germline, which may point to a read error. CDR3 nucleotides: TGCGCCAGCCGCTTCTGGGGACAGGGTAACGAGCAGTACTTC. This codes for CASRFWGQGNEQYF. The chain employs TRBV5-1 and TRBJ2-7, with 9 bases that match TRBD1. This CDR3 has 14 residues. Germline CDR1 and CDR2: SGHRS and YFSETQ.

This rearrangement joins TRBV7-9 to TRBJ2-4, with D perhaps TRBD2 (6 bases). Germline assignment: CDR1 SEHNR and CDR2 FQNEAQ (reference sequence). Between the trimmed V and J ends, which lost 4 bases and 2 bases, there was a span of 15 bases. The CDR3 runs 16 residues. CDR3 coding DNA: TGTGCCAGCAGCTCCTTCTCGGGAGCGACCAAAAACATTCAGTACTTC. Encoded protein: CASSSFSGATKNIQYF. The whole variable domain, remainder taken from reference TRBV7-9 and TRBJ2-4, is DTGVSQNPRHKITKRGQNVTFRCDPISEHNRLYWYRQTLGQGPEFLTYFQNEAQLEKSRLLSDRFSAERPKGSFSTLEIQRTEQGDSAMYLCASSSFSGATKNIQYFGAGTRLSVL.

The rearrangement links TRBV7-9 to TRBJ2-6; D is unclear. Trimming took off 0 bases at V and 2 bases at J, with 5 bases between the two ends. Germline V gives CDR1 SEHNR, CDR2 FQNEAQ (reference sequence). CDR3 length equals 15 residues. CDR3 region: CASSLARPGANVLTF. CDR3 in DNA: TGTGCCAGCAGCTTAGCCCGTCCTGGGGCCAACGTCCTGACTTTC.

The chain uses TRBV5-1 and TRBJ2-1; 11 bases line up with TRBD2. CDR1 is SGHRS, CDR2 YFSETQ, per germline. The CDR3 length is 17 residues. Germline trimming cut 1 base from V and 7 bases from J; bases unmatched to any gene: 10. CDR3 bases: TGCGCCAGCAGCTTGCGCATAGCGGGAGGGCCTCAGAATGAGCAGTTCTTC. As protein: CASSLRIAGGPQNEQFF.

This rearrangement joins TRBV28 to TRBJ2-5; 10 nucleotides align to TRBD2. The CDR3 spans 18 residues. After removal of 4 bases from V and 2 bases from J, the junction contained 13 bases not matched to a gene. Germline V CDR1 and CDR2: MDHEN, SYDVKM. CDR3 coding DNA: TGTGCCAGCAGTTCCCTCCCAAGAGCGGGAGGGAAACAAGAGACCCAGTACTTC. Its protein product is CASSSLPRAGGKQETQYF. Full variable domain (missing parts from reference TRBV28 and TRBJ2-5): DVKVTQSSRYLVKRTGEKVFLECVQDMDHENMFWYRQDPGLGLRLIYFSYDVKMKEKGDIPEGYSVSREKKERFSLILESASTNQTSMYLCASSSLPRAGGKQETQYFGPGTRLLVL.

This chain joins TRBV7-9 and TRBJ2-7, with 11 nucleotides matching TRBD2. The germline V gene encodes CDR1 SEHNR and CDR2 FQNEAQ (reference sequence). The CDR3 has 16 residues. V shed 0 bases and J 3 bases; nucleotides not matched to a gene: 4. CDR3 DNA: TGTGCCAGCAGCTTAGCAACGGGACTAGCGGACTACGAGCAGTACTTC. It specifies CASSLATGLADYEQYF.

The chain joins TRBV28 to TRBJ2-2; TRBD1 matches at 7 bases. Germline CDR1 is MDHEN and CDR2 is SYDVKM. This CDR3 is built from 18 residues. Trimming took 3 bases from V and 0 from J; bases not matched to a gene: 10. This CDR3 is CASSLFDRVRSNTGELFF. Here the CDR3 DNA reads TGTGCCAGCAGTTTGTTTGACAGGGTCAGATCGAACACCGGGGAGCTGTTTTTT.

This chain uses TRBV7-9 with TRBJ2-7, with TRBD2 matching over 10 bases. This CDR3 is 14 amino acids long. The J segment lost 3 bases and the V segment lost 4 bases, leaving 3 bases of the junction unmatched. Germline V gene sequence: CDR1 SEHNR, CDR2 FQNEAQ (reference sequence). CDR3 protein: CASSSWTSGYEQYF. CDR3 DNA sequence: TGTGCCAGCAGCTCCTGGACTAGCGGCTACGAGCAGTACTTC.

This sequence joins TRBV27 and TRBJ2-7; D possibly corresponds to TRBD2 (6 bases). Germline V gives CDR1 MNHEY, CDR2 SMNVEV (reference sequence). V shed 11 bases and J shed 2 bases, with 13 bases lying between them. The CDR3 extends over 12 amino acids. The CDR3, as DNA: TGTGCCGCTGGCGGGACGGCCTACGAGCAGTACTTC. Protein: CAAGGTAYEQYF.

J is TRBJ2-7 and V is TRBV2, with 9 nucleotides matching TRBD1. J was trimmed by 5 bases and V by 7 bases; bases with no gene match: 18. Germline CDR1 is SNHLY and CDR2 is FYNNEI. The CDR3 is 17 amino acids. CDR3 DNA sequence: TGTGCCAGCACCTCCCGGGACAGGGAGATTGTCGCCCACGAGCAGTACTTC. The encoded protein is CASTSRDREIVAHEQYF.

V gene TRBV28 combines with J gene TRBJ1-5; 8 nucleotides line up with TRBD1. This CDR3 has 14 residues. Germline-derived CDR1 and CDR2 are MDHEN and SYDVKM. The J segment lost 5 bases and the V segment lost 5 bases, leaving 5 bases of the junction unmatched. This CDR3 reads CASSLRTGHQPQHF. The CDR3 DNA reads TGTGCCAGCAGTCTACGGACAGGGCATCAGCCCCAGCATTTT.